A single sample gave rise to the 6 T cell receptor beta chains below, sequenced in a study of blood T cell repertoires in COVID-19. Sequenced by immunoSEQ multiplex PCR; TCRdb stores in-frame clones only, minus some. Among 70,000 to 95,000 clones listed, roughly 79% were seen once. Sequencing was done on a sample of peripheral blood. These receptor sequences come from a woman in her sixties or seventies with acute or convalescent COVID-19.

The chain recombines TRBV9 with TRBJ2-3, with D maybe TRBD1 (5 bases). From germline, CDR1 is SGDLS and CDR2 YYNGEE. This CDR3 region has 16 residues. V was trimmed by 0 bases and J by 4 bases, leaving 15 bases between them. The CDR3 DNA reads as TGTGCCAGCAGCGTAGCAAACTCCGGCAGGGCAGATACGCAGTATTTT. Translated: CASSVANSGRADTQYF.

This chain joins TRBV7-9 and TRBJ2-3; the match to TRBD2 covers 10 bases. Germline CDR1 reads SEHNR; CDR2 reads FQNEAQ (reference sequence). V trimming: 4 bases; J trimming: 1 base; junction bases outside the gene matches: 11. CDR3 size: 18 residues. CDR3 sequence reads: CASSSQGLAPGGTDTQYF. CDR3 DNA sequence: TGTGCCAGCAGCTCCCAGGGACTAGCGCCGGGTGGCACAGATACGCAGTATTTT.

The chain is built from TRBV7-6 and TRBJ2-2, with TRBD1 identical over 8 bases. The CDR3 spans 17 residues. Looked up from germline, CDR1 is SGHVS and CDR2 is FNYEAQ. With 5 bases clipped from V and 2 bases from J, the junction kept 10 bases outside the gene matches. The CDR3 bases are TGTGCCAGCAGCCAGGGCAGGGGGCGAGGTAACACCGGGGAGCTGTTTTTT. Amino acids: CASSQGRGRGNTGELFF.

The gene calls are TRBV3-1 (or the pseudogene TRBV3-2) and TRBJ1-2, with no clear D. Germline values: CDR1 LGHDT, CDR2 YNNKEL (reference sequence). The CDR3 consists of 15 residues. V lost 3 bases to trimming and J lost 6 bases, with 17 bases between them. The DNA of the CDR3 is TGTGCCAGCAGCCACCCGGCTGGCGGGCTCCATGGCTACACCTTC. The encoded protein is CASSHPAGGLHGYTF.

The V call is TRBV29-1, the J call TRBJ2-6; tentative D call: TRBD2 (5 bases). The CDR3 extends over 16 amino acids. Per germline, CDR1 SQVTM and CDR2 ANQGSEA. The V end lost 3 bases, the J end lost 0 bases, and 12 bases lay between the germline ends. CDR3 sequence reads: CSVDKTGTSGANVLTF. The CDR3, as DNA: TGCAGCGTTGATAAGACGGGAACCTCTGGGGCCAACGTCCTGACTTTC.

The chain couples TRBV19 to TRBJ1-5, with 8 bases lining up with TRBD1. Germline-derived CDR1 and CDR2 are LNHDA and SQIVND (reference sequence). The CDR3 totals 17 residues. J gave up 2 bases and V 9 bases, and 15 bases lay outside the gene matches. In DNA, the CDR3 is TGTGCCAGCACTATATTCCCTTCGGACAGGGGCAATCAGCCCCAGCATTTT. Encoded protein: CASTIFPSDRGNQPQHF.